These 11 T cell receptor beta chains originate from one sample sequenced in a study of T cells in Graves' hyperthyroidism and ophthalmopathy. Template material for amplifying TCR beta CDR3 regions consisted of RNA transcripts. The TCR CDR3 was amplified in a first-round RT-PCR using the HTBI primer set. TCRdb fed the multiplex PCR reads into MiXCR, producing one record per CDR3 protein. The sample has 450,000 to 650,000 distinct CDR3 sequences, 13% to 15% seen once. Sequenced sample: blood. All receptors come from a woman aged 18 to 35 with Graves' ophthalmopathy.

This clonotype has a count of ten or more. The chain employs TRBV28 and TRBJ1-5, with a weak D call TRBD1 (6 bases). Per the germline V gene, CDR1 is MDHEN and CDR2 is SYDVKM. The CDR3 loop spans 14 amino acids. Trimming removed 2 bases from V and 4 bases from J, with 9 bases in between. The CDR3 DNA follows: TGTGCCAGCAGTTTACAGGGGTGGAATCAGCCCCAGCATTTT. It encodes CASSLQGWNQPQHF.

This clonotype occurred many times. The chain carries TRBV11-3 and TRBJ2-1, with 10 nucleotides matching TRBD2. The germline V gene has CDR1 SGHNT and CDR2 YENEEA. J was trimmed by 7 bases and V by 5 bases; bases with no gene match: 14. The CDR3 covers 17 residues. The CDR3 here is CASSPGLAGDYINEQFF. CDR3 coding DNA: TGTGCCAGCAGCCCCGGGCTAGCGGGAGACTACATAAATGAGCAGTTCTTC.

This clonotype was counted between two and nine times. The chain links TRBV9 to TRBJ2-3; the D gene could be TRBD1 or TRBD2 (5 bases each). The CDR3 extends over 16 amino acids. V lost 3 bases to trimming and J lost 4 bases, with 18 bases between them. Germline V gene data show CDR1 as SGDLS and CDR2 as YYNGEE. CDR3 DNA: TGTGCCAGCAGCGAGACGGGGACCGTCTCTCCAGATACGCAGTATTTT. It specifies CASSETGTVSPDTQYF.

This clonotype appeared many times. The V gene is TRBV28, the J gene TRBJ2-5; weak D call: TRBD1 (6 bases). The CDR3 runs 12 residues. From germline, CDR1 is MDHEN and CDR2 SYDVKM. V dropped 3 bases and J dropped 7 bases, with 9 bases sitting between them. This CDR3 is CASSLGQWTQYF. The CDR3 DNA is TGTGCCAGCAGTTTGGGACAATGGACCCAGTACTTC.

This clonotype has only a few counts. V usage is TRBV24-1 and J usage is TRBJ1-2; 9 nucleotides line up with TRBD1. Per germline, CDR1 KGHDR and CDR2 SFDVKD. The CDR3 contains 17 residues. Trimming cost V 1 base and J 2 bases; bases outside gene matches: 7. CDR3 DNA sequence: TGTGCCACCAGTGATTTCACACCCGGGACAGGGAACTATGGCTACACCTTC. It specifies CATSDFTPGTGNYGYTF.

The sample holds a few counts of this clonotype. V gene TRBV6-1 combines with J gene TRBJ1-5; TRBD1 agrees at 9 bases. The CDR3 runs 14 residues. The V gene's germline CDR1 is MNHNS and CDR2 SASEGT. The V and J ends lost 6 bases and 7 bases, in that order; junction bases with no gene match: 7. The CDR3 sequence: CASSPRQGEQPQHF. The CDR3 nucleotides read TGTGCCAGCAGCCCTAGACAGGGGGAACAGCCCCAGCATTTT.

This clonotype was seen at least ten times. The chain has TRBV28 and TRBJ2-1; 7 nucleotides line up with TRBD1. This CDR3 region has 16 residues. After removal of 4 bases from V and 2 bases from J, the junction contained 8 bases not matched to a gene. In germline, CDR1 is MDHEN, CDR2 SYDVKM. CDR3 DNA: TGTGCCAGCAGTTCCCCAGGGGACAGACCCTACAATGAGCAGTTCTTC. Its translation: CASSSPGDRPYNEQFF. The variable domain in full, with the rest retrieved from reference TRBV28 and TRBJ2-1, is DVKVTQSSRYLVKRTGEKVFLECVQDMDHENMFWYRQDPGLGLRLIYFSYDVKMKEKGDIPEGYSVSREKKERFSLILESASTNQTSMYLCASSSPGDRPYNEQFFGPGTRLTVL.

This clonotype was seen only a few times. A clone one base away is much larger, so this may be a read error. DNA of the CDR3: TGTGCCAGCAGCTTAGAAGGGGGCCTACCGGAGACCCAGTACTTC. Translating gives CASSLEGGLPETQYF. V usage is TRBV7-2 and J usage is TRBJ2-5; TRBD1 agrees at 7 bases. Per the germline V gene, CDR1 is SGHTA and CDR2 is FQGNSA. Germline trimming cut 1 base from V and 5 bases from J; bases unmatched to any gene: 7. This CDR3 has 15 residues.

CDR3 residues: CATSDPRQESTDTQYF. The CDR3 DNA follows: TGTGCCACCAGTGACCCTAGACAGGAGAGCACAGATACGCAGTATTTT. This chain connects TRBV24-1 to TRBJ2-3, with D tentatively TRBD1 (6 bases). This CDR3 has 16 residues. Trimming stripped 4 bases from V and 0 bases from J, with 13 bases between. Looked up from germline, CDR1 is KGHDR and CDR2 is SFDVKD.

This clonotype was recorded at least ten times. The chain recombines TRBV29-1 with TRBJ1-6; possibly TRBD1 for D (5 bases). The CDR3 runs to 12 residues. Germline lookup yields CDR1 SQVTM and CDR2 ANQGSEA. V was shortened by 4 bases and J by 9 bases, with 10 bases between the two germline ends. The CDR3 region has the DNA TGCAGCGTTGGGGACCTGGGTTCACCCCTCCACTTT. It specifies CSVGDLGSPLHF.

As for this clonotype: This may be a read error: a much more frequent sequence differs by one nucleotide. The chain joins TRBV5-1 to TRBJ2-2; possibly TRBD1 for D (5 bases). The length of the CDR3 is 14 residues. Trimming shortened V by 7 bases and J by 3 bases, and 13 bases separated the two germline ends. Germline CDR1 and CDR2: SGHRS and YFSETQ. CDR3 in amino acids: CASGAVPDTGELFF. CDR3 nucleotide sequence: TGCGCCAGCGGGGCTGTCCCCGACACCGGGGAGCTGTTTTTT. The full variable domain, rest sourced from reference TRBV5-1 and TRBJ2-2, is KAGVTQTPRYLIKTRGQQVTLSCSPISGHRSVSWYQQTPGQGLQFLFEYFSETQRNKGNFPGRFSGRQFSNSRSEMNVSTLELGDSALYLCASGAVPDTGELFFGEGSRLTVL.